This passage covers 20 T cell receptor beta chains from one sample sequenced in a study of blood T cell repertoires in COVID-19. The protocol was immunoSEQ multiplex PCR, while the TCRdb copy is restricted to in-frame clones and leaves out a portion. The sample includes approximately 260,000 clones, about 81% of them seen just once. The specimen sequenced was PBMCs or T cells enriched from blood (not recorded which). The receptors shown here come from a man younger than 45 with acute COVID-19.

The chain has TRBV7-2 and TRBJ2-4; 7 nucleotides line up with TRBD1. CDR3 length: 16 amino acids. Trimming cost V 5 bases and J 0 bases; bases outside gene matches: 7. CDR1 and CDR2 from the germline V gene are SGHTA and FQGNSA. In DNA form, the CDR3 reads TGTGCCAGCAGCAAAGACAGGGCTCAAGCCAAAAACATTCAGTACTTC. Translating gives CASSKDRAQAKNIQYF.

This clone was recorded only once. V usage is TRBV27 and J usage is TRBJ1-1; D gene ambiguous. V gave up 6 bases and J gave up 4 bases, with 12 bases separating them. The CDR3 contains 13 residues. Germline CDR1 MNHEY, CDR2 SMNVEV (reference sequence). The CDR3 coding sequence is TGTGCCAGCAGCCTCCGGGGAGTCACTGAAGCTTTCTTT. This translates into CASSLRGVTEAFF.

V usage is TRBV20-1 and J usage is TRBJ1-2; a weak D match, TRBD1 (6 bases). V lost 3 bases and J 3 bases, leaving 14 bases between the germline ends. The germline V gene encodes CDR1 DFQATT and CDR2 SNEGSKA (reference sequence). The CDR3 is 14 amino acids. The CDR3 loop reads CSASRQERHYGYTF. The CDR3, as DNA: TGCAGTGCTAGTCGACAGGAGCGGCACTATGGCTACACCTTC.

The gene calls are TRBV4-1 and TRBJ1-5; 7 positions match TRBD1. V lost 2 bases to trimming and J lost 4 bases; unmatched junction nucleotides: 11. This CDR3 has 17 residues. In germline, CDR1 is MGHRA, CDR2 YSYEKL. CDR3 sequence: CASSQLARGTTNQPQHF. DNA of the CDR3: TGCGCCAGCAGCCAACTGGCCAGGGGGACCACAAATCAGCCCCAGCATTTT.

V and J are TRBV27 and TRBJ2-1; 10 positions match TRBD2. Germline CDR1 is MNHEY and CDR2 is SMNVEV (reference sequence). The CDR3 totals 12 residues. With V trimmed by 4 bases and J by 14 bases, 5 bases remained unmatched. This CDR3 reads CASSSPSGGKFF. The DNA of the CDR3 is TGTGCCAGCAGTTCCCCTAGCGGGGGAAAGTTCTTC.

V gene TRBV7-9 combines with J gene TRBJ1-1, with TRBD1 identical over 8 bases. The CDR3 spans 14 residues. Trimming took 5 bases from V and 6 from J; bases not matched to a gene: 8. Germline CDR1 and CDR2: SEHNR and FQNEAQ (reference sequence). The CDR3: CASSPRGRVAEAFF. The CDR3, as DNA: TGTGCCAGCAGCCCCAGGGGGCGAGTGGCTGAAGCTTTCTTT.

The chain links TRBV5-5 to TRBJ2-6; 12 bases are shared with TRBD1. This CDR3 has 19 amino acids. Germline-derived CDR1 and CDR2 are SGHKS and YYEKEE (reference sequence). Unmatched junction bases numbered 13, after V lost 5 bases and J lost 4 bases. This chain's CDR3 is CASSSGTGGAGAGANVLTF. In nucleotides, the CDR3 is TGTGCCAGCAGTTCCGGGACAGGGGGCGCCGGTGCCGGGGCCAACGTCCTGACTTTC.

The CDR3 region has the DNA TGCGCCAGCAGCCAACTACGACAGGGAAGTATGAACACTGAAGCTTTCTTT. This codes for CASSQLRQGSMNTEAFF. This chain joins TRBV5-1 and TRBJ1-1, with 7 nucleotides matching TRBD1. Germline V gives CDR1 SGHRS, CDR2 YFSETQ. The CDR3 totals 17 residues. V dropped 4 bases and J dropped 0; count of bases not matched to a gene: 12.

The chain combines TRBV27 with TRBJ1-2; D is perhaps TRBD1 (5 bases). This CDR3 is built from 18 residues. V lost 3 bases to trimming and J lost 4 bases, with 24 bases between them. Per the germline V gene, CDR1 is MNHEY and CDR2 is SMNVEV (reference sequence). The CDR3 loop reads CASSLTQIRTQPLYGYTF. As DNA, the CDR3 is TGTGCCAGCAGTTTGACACAAATCAGGACACAGCCCCTCTATGGCTACACCTTC.

This clone turned up a few times. This chain joins TRBV5-4 and TRBJ1-6, with D tentatively TRBD1 (5 bases). Germline-derived CDR1 and CDR2 are SGHNT and YYREEE (reference sequence). The CDR3 covers 15 residues. Trimming left V 4 bases short and J 7 bases short, with 15 bases between. This CDR3 is CASSPSGASNSPLHF. The CDR3 DNA follows: TGTGCCAGCAGCCCGAGCGGGGCGTCCAATTCACCCCTCCACTTT.

The chain uses TRBV27 and TRBJ2-2; D unclear. The germline V gene encodes CDR1 MNHEY and CDR2 SMNVEV (reference sequence). The CDR3 totals 13 residues. V gave up 5 bases and J gave up 6 bases, with 10 bases separating them. The CDR3 sequence is CASSPGWPGELFF. CDR3 in DNA: TGTGCCAGCAGTCCCGGGTGGCCCGGGGAGCTGTTTTTT.

In its sample, this clone was seen once. The V and J genes are TRBV6-1 and TRBJ2-3; 10 bases align to TRBD2. The CDR3 runs 15 residues. Germline V gives CDR1 MNHNS, CDR2 SASEGT. V was pared by 1 base and J by 3 bases, with 1 base of the junction left unmatched. In DNA form, the CDR3 reads TGTGCCAGCAGTGAAGTACTAGCGGGAACAGATACGCAGTATTTT. This sequence encodes CASSEVLAGTDTQYF.

This clone was detected only a few times. The genes are TRBV27 and TRBJ1-5, with 9 nucleotides matching TRBD1. Looked up from germline, CDR1 is MNHEY and CDR2 is SMNVEV (reference sequence). V shed 6 bases and J 5 bases; nucleotides not matched to a gene: 5. CDR3 length: 14 residues. The CDR3 sequence is CASRTTGGYQPQHF. The CDR3, as DNA: TGTGCCAGCAGAACGACAGGGGGGTATCAGCCCCAGCATTTT.

The chain's CDR3 is CASSTGTVNEKLFF. The CDR3, as DNA: TGTGCCAGCAGTACCGGGACAGTAAATGAAAAACTGTTTTTT. The V and J genes are TRBV6-5 and TRBJ1-4; 7 bases align to TRBD1. CDR1 is MNHEY and CDR2 is SVGAGI in the germline V gene. The J segment lost 5 bases and the V segment lost 5 bases, leaving 5 bases of the junction unmatched. This CDR3 comprises 14 residues.

The gene calls are TRBV11-3 and TRBJ1-6, with D uncertain. There are 14 residues in the CDR3. V lost 3 bases and J lost 10, with 13 bases in between. The germline CDR1 and CDR2 sequences are SGHNT and YENEEA. The CDR3, as DNA: TGTGCCAGCAGCTTGGGAGGAGGCCGATCACCCCTCCACTTT. Amino acids: CASSLGGGRSPLHF.

The rearrangement links TRBV6-6 to TRBJ1-6, with 8 bases fitting TRBD1. V trimming: 6 bases; J trimming: 9 bases; junction bases outside the gene matches: 10. The CDR3 runs to 15 residues. CDR1 and CDR2 from the germline V gene are MNHNY and SVGAGI (reference sequence). The CDR3 here is CASRGLGQGASPLHF. The CDR3 DNA reads as TGTGCCAGCAGAGGGCTAGGACAGGGCGCTTCACCCCTCCACTTT.

Written as DNA, the CDR3 is TGTGCCAGCAGCAAACTTAGGCGGGGGGGCTTAGGCACCGGGGAGCTGTTTTTT. Translated, it gives CASSKLRRGGLGTGELFF. The chain recombines TRBV21-1 with TRBJ2-2; the D call TRBD2 from the table was never checked on the DNA. TRBV21-1 is marked as a pseudogene. This CDR3 comprises 18 residues.

The rearrangement joins TRBV6-5 to TRBJ2-1, with 14 bases fitting TRBD2. The CDR3 spans 15 residues. Per the germline V gene, CDR1 is MNHEY and CDR2 is SVGAGI. With V trimmed by 7 bases and J by 9 bases, 8 bases remained unmatched. The CDR3 loop reads CASTQGLAGDREQFF. The CDR3 DNA reads TGTGCCAGCACCCAGGGACTAGCGGGGGATCGTGAGCAGTTCTTC.

The chain carries TRBV18 and TRBJ2-3; 9 nucleotides agree with TRBD1. J was trimmed by 7 bases and V by 3 bases; bases with no gene match: 5. Looked up from germline, CDR1 is KGHSH and CDR2 is LQKENI. This CDR3 has 14 residues. The CDR3 region has the DNA TGTGCCAGCTCACCGACGGGACAGGGATATACGCAGTATTTT. Protein product: CASSPTGQGYTQYF. The full variable domain, its missing parts supplied by reference TRBV18 and TRBJ2-3, is NAGVMQNPRHLVRRRGQEARLRCSPMKGHSHVYWYRQLPEEGLKFMVYLQKENIIDESGMPKERFSAEFPKEGPSILRIQQVVRGDSAAYFCASSPTGQGYTQYFGPGTRLTVL.

The chain couples TRBV6-5 to TRBJ2-7; maybe TRBD1 (6 bases). CDR3 length equals 14 residues. Trimming stripped 6 bases from V and 0 bases from J, with 12 bases between. The germline V gene encodes CDR1 MNHEY and CDR2 SVGAGI. As DNA, the CDR3 is TGTGCCAGCAGCCCCGGCAGGGGCTCCTACGAGCAGTACGTC. This gives the protein CASSPGRGSYEQYV.